The clone carrying this TCR beta chain was recorded a few times. Its antigen is currently unknown. The data are from a study of post-analysis software for immune sequencing data. Study details: Relapsing-remitting, secondary progressive and progressive-relapsing courses of multiple sclerosis were included. Findings and limits, study-wide: Batch-matched samples strongly co-clustered by F measure. Multiple sclerosis patients had significantly lower normalized Chao1 diversity than controls. The study found TRBV5-6, TRBV5-1 and TRBV20-1 among a few TRBV segments more frequent in patients than controls.

Included in the TCR beta cDNA libraries were unique molecular identifiers. Once roughly 1 to 10 million T cells were used, roughly 0.5 million cDNA molecules resulted. TCRdb ran MiXCR on the PCR reads and lists one entry per CDR3 protein. The sample has 450,000 or so distinct CDR3 sequences, roughly 46% seen once. CDR1 is DFQATT and CDR2 is SNEGSKA in the germline V gene (reference sequence). There are 16 residues in the CDR3. V was pared by 6 bases and J by 0 bases, with 6 bases of the junction left unmatched. The sequence derives from a girl between 10 and 17 years old with multiple sclerosis. The sample taken for sequencing was blood. The rearrangement uses TRBV20-1 and TRBJ2-5; 14 bases match TRBD2. CDR3 DNA: TGCAGTGCCTCCGGACTAGCGGGAGGCGACCAAGAGACCCAGTACTTC. This sequence encodes CSASGLAGGDQETQYF.